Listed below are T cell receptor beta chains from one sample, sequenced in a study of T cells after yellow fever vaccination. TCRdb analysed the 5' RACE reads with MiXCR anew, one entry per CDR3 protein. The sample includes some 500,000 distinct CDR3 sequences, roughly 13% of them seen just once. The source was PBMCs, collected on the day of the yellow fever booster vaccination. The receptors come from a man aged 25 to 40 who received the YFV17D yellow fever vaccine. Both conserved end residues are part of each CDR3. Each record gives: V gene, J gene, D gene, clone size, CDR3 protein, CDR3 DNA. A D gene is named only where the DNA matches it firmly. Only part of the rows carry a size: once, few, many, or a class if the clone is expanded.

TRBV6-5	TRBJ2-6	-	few	CASSYSVGSRSGANVLTF	TGTGCCAGCAGTTACTCGGTAGGATCCCGCTCTGGGGCCAACGTCCTGACTTTC
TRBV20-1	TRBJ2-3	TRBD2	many	CSARDPAGSTDTQYF	TGCAGTGCTAGAGATCCAGCGGGATCCACAGATACGCAGTATTTT
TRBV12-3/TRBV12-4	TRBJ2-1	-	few	CASVAQSGTFSYNEQFF	TGTGCCAGCGTTGCCCAATCCGGGACTTTTAGTTACAATGAGCAGTTCTTC
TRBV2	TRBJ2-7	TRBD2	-	CASRSGSGGFYEQYF	TGTGCCAGCAGGAGCGGGAGTGGAGGGTTCTACGAGCAGTACTTC
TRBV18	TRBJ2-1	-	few	CASSPPESDEQFF	TGTGCCAGCTCACCACCCGAGAGCGATGAGCAGTTCTTC
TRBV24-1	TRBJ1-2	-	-	CATSETGRWYTF	TGTGCCACCAGTGAAACAGGGCGGTGGTATACCTTC
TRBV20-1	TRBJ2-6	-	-	CSARNIGTKGSGANVLTF	TGCAGTGCTAGGAATATAGGGACGAAAGGTTCTGGGGCCAACGTCCTGACTTTC
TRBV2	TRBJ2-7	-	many	CASRRGSWEQYF	TGTGCCAGCAGGAGGGGATCGTGGGAGCAGTACTTC
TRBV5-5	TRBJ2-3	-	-	CASSLMTGSSTDTQYF	TGTGCCAGCAGCTTGATGACAGGATCTAGCACAGATACGCAGTATTTT
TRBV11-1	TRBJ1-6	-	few	CASSYIPGRLMWENSPLHF	TGTGCCAGCAGCTATATTCCGGGACGGCTTATGTGGGAGAATTCACCCCTCCACTTT
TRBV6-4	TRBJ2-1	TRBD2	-	CASSTTDIDRTMTSGSFNEQFF	TGTGCCAGCAGTACTACCGACATCGACAGGACGATGACTAGCGGGAGTTTCAATGAGCAGTTCTTC
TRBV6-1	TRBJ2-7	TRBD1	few	CASSTGQVIYEQYF	TGTGCCAGCAGTACGGGACAGGTTATCTACGAGCAGTACTTC
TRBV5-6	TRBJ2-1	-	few	CASSPTTTYNEQFF	TGTGCCAGCAGCCCAACGACTACCTACAATGAGCAGTTCTTC
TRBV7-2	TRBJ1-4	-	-	CASSLSRGSDEKLFF	TGTGCCAGCAGCTTATCGAGAGGGTCGGATGAAAAACTGTTTTTT
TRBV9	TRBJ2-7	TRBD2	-	CASSEGTSAHYEQYF	TGTGCCAGCAGCGAAGGGACTAGCGCGCACTACGAGCAGTACTTC
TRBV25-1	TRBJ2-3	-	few	CASSEFFRGPKATDTQYF	TGTGCCAGCAGTGAATTTTTCAGGGGACCCAAAGCCACAGATACGCAGTATTTT
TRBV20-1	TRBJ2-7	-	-	CSARGGTDHF	TGCAGTGCTAGGGGCGGGACTGATCACTTC
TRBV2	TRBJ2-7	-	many	CASTGAYEQYF	TGTGCCAGCACGGGGGCCTACGAGCAGTACTTC
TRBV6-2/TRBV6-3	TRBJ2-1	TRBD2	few	CASSVSRRWSSGSIEQFF	TGTGCCAGCAGTGTCTCACGGCGTTGGTCTAGCGGGAGTATTGAGCAGTTCTTC
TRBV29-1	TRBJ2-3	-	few	CSVDLASPNTDTQYF	TGCAGCGTTGACCTGGCTAGCCCTAACACAGATACGCAGTATTTT
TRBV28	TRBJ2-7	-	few	CASSLPSRTYSYEQYF	TGTGCCAGCAGTTTACCTTCGAGGACTTACTCCTACGAGCAGTACTTC
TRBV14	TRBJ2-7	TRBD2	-	CASSQDLYSGSYEQYF	TGTGCCAGCAGCCAAGACCTATATAGCGGGAGCTACGAGCAGTACTTC